This T cell receptor beta chain stems from a study of cytomegalovirus exposure and HLA in healthy donors. Study-wide results and caveats: The study found most TCR sequences rare, yet found some public TCRs in many donors. A subsequent analysis found that TCR clusters from the first cohort also tended to co-occur in the 120 or so validation repertoires, with approximately 95% of cluster scores above 0. It was about 150 TCR beta chains that were listed as cytomegalovirus-associated.

The germline gives CDR1 SGHDT, CDR2 YYEEEE. The CDR3 has 14 residues. Deletions cut 3 bases from V and 2 bases from J, with 11 bases between. Measured with immunoSEQ multiplex PCR; TCRdb has only the in-frame clones, and not every one. Counted here are some 170,000 clones, approximately 89% occurring once; the ten biggest clones make up about 7.2%. Concerning this clone itself: Its antigen remains unidentified.

The sample consisted of PBMCs. The origin of this receptor is a man aged 25 to 40 in good health and CMV-seropositive. This chain joins TRBV5-6 and TRBJ1-2; D is possibly TRBD1 (5 bases). The CDR3 coding sequence is TGTGCCAGCAGCTCACTGACAGCCAACTATGGCTACACCTTC. Encoded protein: CASSSLTANYGYTF.